The T cell receptor beta chain under discussion was sequenced for a study of T cell clonotyping in hematopoietic cell transplantation. The study, taken as a whole, reports: Pathologically expanded recipient clonotypes increased progressively from day 30 to day 180 as diversity fell. Few recipient clonotypes overlapped donors; over 95% were de novo at given depth.

V gave up 7 bases and J gave up 4 bases; unmatched junction bases: 6. CDR3 length: 13 amino acids. CDR1 is GTSNPN and CDR2 is SVGIG in the germline V gene (reference sequence). The repertoire was sequenced with immunoSEQ multiplex PCR; TCRdb's copy has only in-frame clones and lacks some. The table has 17,000 or so clones, about nine tenths seen once. With regard to this clone: Its antigen is as yet unknown.

V and J are TRBV30 and TRBJ2-7, with TRBD2 matching 11 bases. The sample was peripheral blood mononuclear cells. The TCR was taken from a man aged 35 to 55 in good health. Some clones in this sample may be carry-over from other donors' samples. The chain's CDR3 is CAYGTSGRYEQYF. The CDR3 DNA sequence: TGTGCCTATGGGACTAGCGGTAGGTACGAGCAGTACTTC.